What follows is one TCR beta chain and its context. Its antigen is unidentified. The sample belongs to a study of CXCR3-negative and CXCR3-positive naive CD8 T cells. General observations from the study: Naive CXCR3-negative and CXCR3-positive cells had similar TRBV-TRBJ usage; memory differed. Hydrophobicity was higher for TRB CDR3s found in CXCR3-positive naive cells than in CXCR3-negative naive cells.

The authors prepared UMI-labeled TRB cDNA libraries by 5' RACE. Using the 5' RACE reads, TCRdb records one entry per CDR3 protein without DNA. The repertoire table contains 120,000 to 150,000 distinct CDR3 sequences. The CDR3 is 16 amino acids. Germline V gene lookup returns CDR1 MNHNS and CDR2 SASEGT. The receptor was isolated from a human donor in good health. Some clones in this sample may be carry-over from other donors' samples. Sequenced material: naive CXCR3+ CD8+ T cells from blood. Regarding subset: CD45RO-CCR7+CD27+CD95- naive CD8+ T cells expressing CXCR3 (TNR3+). The chain employs TRBV6-1 and TRBJ2-7; lacking DNA, the TRBD1 call made by TCRdb goes unchecked. CDR3 in amino acids: CASSPFRGKGPYEQYF.